The 29 T cell receptor beta chains listed next were all sequenced from one sample in a study of control samples from healthy donors and cancer patients. This table comes from immunoSEQ multiplex PCR, and its TCRdb copy is limited to in-frame clones, with some not included. The data show 120,000 or so clones, about 95% seen once. Specimen: blood. The origin of the receptors is a man under 40 in good health.

The V call is TRBV7-9, the J call TRBJ2-3; D is undetermined. The V end was cut by 5 bases, the J end by 0 bases, with 12 bases between. CDR1 and CDR2 (germline): SEHNR, FQNEAQ (reference sequence). The CDR3 totals 15 residues. The CDR3 spells CASSVHGPSTDTQYF. The CDR3 DNA reads TGTGCCAGCAGCGTCCACGGGCCAAGCACAGATACGCAGTATTTT.

This chain connects TRBV7-9 to TRBJ2-1; 11 nucleotides match TRBD2. V shed 5 bases and J 6 bases; nucleotides not matched to a gene: 3. Per germline, CDR1 SEHNR and CDR2 FQNEAQ (reference sequence). This CDR3 comprises 14 residues. The CDR3 DNA sequence: TGTGCCAGCAGCGACGGACTAGCGGGCAATGAGCAGTTCTTC. Residues: CASSDGLAGNEQFF.

This clone was detected once. The chain employs TRBV13 and TRBJ1-2, with a weak D call TRBD1 (6 bases). Per germline, CDR1 PRHDT and CDR2 FYEKMQ (reference sequence). This CDR3 has 13 amino acids. The V end was cut by 5 bases, the J end by 6 bases, with 13 bases between. CDR3 in DNA: TGTGCCAGCAGCCCAACAGGGATAGATGGCTACACCTTC. Translation gives CASSPTGIDGYTF.

The V call is TRBV6-2 or TRBV6-3, the J call TRBJ2-7; the match to TRBD1 covers 7 bases. Germline V lookup: CDR1 MNHEY, CDR2 SVGEGT. This CDR3 has 14 amino acids. V was pared by 2 bases and J by 3 bases, with 4 bases of the junction left unmatched. This chain's CDR3 is CASSYLGQNYEQYF. CDR3 nucleotides: TGTGCCAGCAGTTACCTGGGACAGAACTACGAGCAGTACTTC.

This sequence joins TRBV25-1 and TRBJ1-1; D uncertain. The germline V gene has CDR1 MGHDK and CDR2 SYGVNS. Trimming removed 9 bases at V and 1 base at J, with 12 bases between. The CDR3 length is 13 residues. The CDR3 DNA follows: TGTGCCAGTGCACTAGCATCGAACACTGAAGCTTTCTTT. This codes for CASALASNTEAFF.

The chain links TRBV6-5 to TRBJ1-1, with D possibly being TRBD1 (5 bases). The CDR3 is made up of 16 amino acids. The V end was cut by 4 bases, the J end by 4 bases, with 19 bases between. Per germline, CDR1 MNHEY and CDR2 SVGAGI. Written as DNA, the CDR3 is TGTGCCAGCAGTTCCCTCCGGACAAAGGGTGGCACTGAAGCTTTCTTT. Translated, it gives CASSSLRTKGGTEAFF.

The J gene is TRBJ1-1, the V gene TRBV12-3 or TRBV12-4, with a tentative D call TRBD1 (5 bases). V was trimmed by 2 bases and J by 5 bases, leaving 9 bases between them. The CDR3 extends over 13 amino acids. The CDR3 DNA reads TGTGCCAGCAGTTTATTACAGGCTACTGAAGCTTTCTTT. It translates to CASSLLQATEAFF.

The V and J genes are TRBV28 and TRBJ1-1, with D unresolved. V dropped 2 bases and J dropped 0 bases, with 4 bases sitting between them. The CDR3 runs 13 residues. The germline V gene has CDR1 MDHEN and CDR2 SYDVKM. This CDR3 is CASSLSLNTEAFF. CDR3 DNA: TGTGCCAGCAGTTTAAGCTTGAACACTGAAGCTTTCTTT.

The CDR3 here is CASSQGRPSEKLFF. The DNA for the CDR3 is TGCGCCAGCAGCCAAGGTAGGCCTAGTGAAAAACTGTTTTTT. This rearrangement joins TRBV4-3 to TRBJ1-4, with unresolved D. The germline CDR1 and CDR2 sequences are LGHNA and YSLEER. The V end lost 1 base, the J end lost 7 bases, and 10 bases lay between the germline ends. The CDR3 sequence is 14 residues long.

The rearrangement uses TRBV10-2 and TRBJ1-1; the D is unclear. Germline CDR1 and CDR2: WSHSY and SAAADI. The CDR3 covers 12 residues. Between the trimmed V and J ends, which lost 7 bases and 1 base, there was a span of 7 bases. CDR3 bases: TGCGCCAGCACCGGGTCGAACACTGAAGCTTTCTTT. This sequence encodes CASTGSNTEAFF.

J is TRBJ2-4 and V is TRBV28; D gene uncertain. The V and J ends lost 5 bases and 0 bases respectively, with 11 bases between them. Germline lookup yields CDR1 MDHEN and CDR2 SYDVKM. This CDR3 has 15 amino acids. The CDR3 DNA reads as TGTGCCAGCAGTCCGAGTCCGTCAGCCAAAAACATTCAGTACTTC. It codes for CASSPSPSAKNIQYF.

This clone was seen a single time. This chain connects TRBV6-2 or TRBV6-3 to TRBJ1-5; D call uncertain. The CDR3 is 15 residues long. Trimming removed 4 bases from V and 0 bases from J, with 10 bases in between. Looked up from germline, CDR1 is MNHEY and CDR2 is SVGEGT. The DNA of the CDR3 is TGTGCCAGCAGTTCAGTGTGGGTTAGCAATCAGCCCCAGCATTTT. This sequence encodes CASSSVWVSNQPQHF.

This rearrangement joins TRBV4-3 to TRBJ2-2; tentative D call: TRBD1 (5 bases). Germline CDR1 and CDR2: LGHNA and YSLEER. The CDR3 is 14 residues long. V was clipped by 5 bases and J by 4 bases, with 11 bases between them. The CDR3 DNA sequence: TGCGCCAGCAGCATAAGGGGAAGCACCGGGGAGCTGTTTTTT. Protein product: CASSIRGSTGELFF.

This sequence joins TRBV28 and TRBJ2-5, with 8 bases fitting TRBD1. With 2 bases clipped from V and 4 bases from J, the junction kept 9 bases outside the gene matches. The germline gives CDR1 MDHEN, CDR2 SYDVKM. CDR3 length: 16 residues. As DNA, the CDR3 is TGTGCCAGCAGTTTACCTCAAATCAGGGGGCCAGAGACCCAGTACTTC. Protein sequence: CASSLPQIRGPETQYF.

The chain joins TRBV27 to TRBJ2-2; maybe TRBD1 (5 bases). CDR1 MNHEY and CDR2 SMNVEV come from the germline V gene (reference sequence). Trimming left V 6 bases short and J 7 bases short, with 15 bases between. CDR3 length: 14 residues. CDR3 loop: CASSLNGAGGELFF. Written as DNA, the CDR3 is TGTGCCAGCAGCCTTAATGGGGCCGGCGGGGAGCTGTTTTTT.

The chain links TRBV14 to TRBJ2-2, with D possibly TRBD2 on 6 matching bases. The V end lost 1 base, the J end lost 1 base, and 10 bases lay between the germline ends. Germline values: CDR1 SGHDN, CDR2 FVKESK. This CDR3 has 16 residues. Here the CDR3 reads CASSQGFGGNTGELFF. CDR3 nucleotides: TGTGCCAGCAGCCAAGGGTTCGGGGGGAACACCGGGGAGCTGTTTTTT.

This clone was seen a single time. The V and J genes are TRBV19 and TRBJ2-2; the D gene is possibly TRBD2 (6 bases). Germline CDR1 and CDR2: LNHDA and SQIVND (reference sequence). The CDR3 has 15 amino acids. V was pared by 0 bases and J by 4 bases, with 9 bases between. CDR3 sequence (DNA): TGTGCCAGTAGTATAGAGGGGGGACCCACCGGGGAGCTGTTTTTT. Protein sequence: CASSIEGGPTGELFF.

This chain joins TRBV20-1 and TRBJ1-1, with unresolved D. This CDR3 has 11 amino acids. The ends were cut back, 7 bases at V and 6 bases at J, with 12 bases in the middle. CDR1 and CDR2 from the germline V gene are DFQATT and SNEGSKA (reference sequence). The CDR3, as DNA: TGCAGTGTCAGTCGGCGGGCTGAAGCTTTCTTT. Amino acid sequence: CSVSRRAEAFF.

The J gene is TRBJ1-5, the V gene TRBV18; D is unclear. The CDR3 runs to 13 residues. Germline lookup yields CDR1 KGHSH and CDR2 LQKENI. V dropped 3 bases and J dropped 5 bases, with 8 bases sitting between them. CDR3 loop: CASSPQLDQPQHF. DNA of the CDR3: TGTGCCAGCTCACCGCAACTTGATCAGCCCCAGCATTTT.

The chain employs TRBV18 and TRBJ2-7; D might be TRBD1 or TRBD2, each matching 5 bases. Germline lookup yields CDR1 KGHSH and CDR2 LQKENI. The V and J ends lost 3 bases and 6 bases respectively, with 21 bases between them. The CDR3 is 16 residues long. The CDR3 is CASSPVSEAGTGEQYF. DNA for the CDR3: TGTGCCAGCTCACCGGTTTCCGAGGCCGGGACGGGCGAGCAGTACTTC.

This clone is a singleton in its sample. V gene TRBV9 combines with J gene TRBJ1-1, with a possible D match to TRBD1 (6 bases). The CDR3 spans 14 residues. Germline assignment: CDR1 SGDLS and CDR2 YYNGEE. Between the trimmed V and J ends, which lost 4 bases and 11 bases, there was a span of 21 bases. CDR3 sequence (DNA): TGTGCCAGCAGCCGTAGTTTAACAGGGAACGAGGCTTTCTTT. Protein product: CASSRSLTGNEAFF.

The J gene is TRBJ2-1, the V gene TRBV19; D is unclear. V gave up 4 bases and J gave up 5 bases, with 12 bases separating them. The CDR3 extends over 14 amino acids. Germline V gives CDR1 LNHDA, CDR2 SQIVND (reference sequence). The CDR3 spells CASSTSMGNNEQFF. Written as DNA, the CDR3 is TGTGCCAGTAGTACGTCAATGGGGAACAATGAGCAGTTCTTC. The variable domain in full, with the rest retrieved from reference TRBV19 and TRBJ2-1, is DGGITQSPKYLFRKEGQNVTLSCEQNLNHDAMYWYRQDPGQGLRLIYYSQIVNDFQKGDIAEGYSVSREKKESFPLTVTSAQKNPTAFYLCASSTSMGNNEQFFGPGTRLTVL.

In its sample, this clone was seen once. V usage is TRBV5-5 and J usage is TRBJ2-7; no clear D gene. V gave up 2 bases and J gave up 3 bases, with 6 bases separating them. Germline V lookup: CDR1 SGHKS, CDR2 YYEKEE (reference sequence). The CDR3 contains 12 residues. The CDR3 is CASSFDGYEQYF. The CDR3 region has the DNA TGTGCCAGCAGCTTCGACGGCTACGAGCAGTACTTC.

V gene TRBV2 combines with J gene TRBJ1-2; D not resolved. V was shortened by 2 bases and J by 7 bases, with 8 bases between the two germline ends. Germline V lookup: CDR1 SNHLY, CDR2 FYNNEI. CDR3 length: 12 residues. CDR3 loop: CASSERVSGYTF. DNA of the CDR3: TGTGCCAGCAGTGAAAGAGTTTCTGGCTACACCTTC.

The rearrangement uses TRBV6-2 or TRBV6-3 and TRBJ1-2, with 9 bases lining up with TRBD1. Losses at the gene ends were 0 bases for V and 7 bases for J; bases not matched to a gene: 6. The CDR3 is 15 residues long. Germline-derived CDR1 and CDR2 are MNHEY and SVGEGT. The CDR3 nucleotides read TGTGCCAGCAGTTACTCGGGACAGGGTTTCAGTGGCTACACCTTC. Translated, it gives CASSYSGQGFSGYTF.

The chain links TRBV18 to TRBJ2-1; 15 positions agree with TRBD2. Germline values: CDR1 KGHSH, CDR2 LQKENI. J gave up 10 bases and V 3 bases, and 7 bases lay outside the gene matches. This CDR3 has 16 residues. The CDR3: CASSPRTSGGVWEQFF. The CDR3 region has the DNA TGTGCCAGCTCACCCAGGACTAGCGGGGGGGTCTGGGAGCAGTTCTTC.

V usage is TRBV5-1 and J usage is TRBJ2-5, with a tentative D call TRBD1 (5 bases). Trimming took 7 bases from V and 2 from J, leaving 12 bases between them. The V gene's germline CDR1 is SGHRS and CDR2 YFSETQ. CDR3 length equals 13 residues. The CDR3 nucleotides are TGCGCCAGCCATCAGGGCGCGCAAGAGACCCAGTACTTC. It encodes CASHQGAQETQYF.

V gene TRBV5-1 combines with J gene TRBJ2-3, with 13 bases lining up with TRBD2. The CDR3 consists of 18 residues. The V and J ends lost 3 bases and 3 bases, in that order; junction bases with no gene match: 10. From germline, CDR1 is SGHRS and CDR2 YFSETQ. The CDR3 DNA follows: TGCGCCAGCAGCTCATCTCGGACTAGCGGGGGTTCAACAGATACGCAGTATTTT. It yields the protein CASSSSRTSGGSTDTQYF. The variable domain in full, with the rest retrieved from reference TRBV5-1 and TRBJ2-3, is KAGVTQTPRYLIKTRGQQVTLSCSPISGHRSVSWYQQTPGQGLQFLFEYFSETQRNKGNFPGRFSGRQFSNSRSEMNVSTLELGDSALYLCASSSSRTSGGSTDTQYFGPGTRLTVL.

As concerns this clone: One end of the junction fails to match germline, which may point to a read error. This chain links TRBV2 with TRBJ1-6; the D is unclear. This CDR3 is built from 13 residues. Per the germline V gene, CDR1 is SNHLY and CDR2 is FYNNEI. The CDR3 DNA follows: TGTGTCAGCACCGGCCCCTATAATTCACCCCTCCACTTT. Its protein product is CVSTGPYNSPLHF. The full variable domain, rest sourced from reference TRBV2 and TRBJ1-6, is EPEVTQTPSHQVTQMGQEVILRCVPISNHLYFYWYRQILGQKVEFLVSFYNNEISEKSEIFDDQFSVERPDGSNFTLKIRSTKLEDSAMYFCVSTGPYNSPLHFGNGTRLTVT.